Listed below are T cell receptor beta chains from one sample, sequenced in a study of CD8+CD57+ T cells in acquired aplastic anemia. MiXCR, run by TCRdb on the reads, gives a single entry per CDR3 protein. The profile shows roughly 500,000 distinct CDR3 sequences, over 25% of them singletons. Specimen: sorted CD4+, CD8+, or CD8+CD57+ T cells (not recorded which) from PBMCs. Receptor source: a human donor with aplastic anemia. Each CDR3 is given with its conserved first and last residue. A D gene is named only where the DNA matches it firmly. Clone size is given for some rows only: seen once, a few or many times, or a class if the clone is expanded.

TRBV11-1	TRBJ2-1	.	.	TGTGCCAGCAGCGCTAGGGGGAGCGGCTCCTACAATGAGCAGTTCTTC	CASSARGSGSYNEQFF
TRBV6-1	TRBJ1-5	.	.	TGTGCCAGCAGACAAGTGGGGACACCAAATCAGCCCCAGCATTTT	CASRQVGTPNQPQHF
TRBV5-6	TRBJ2-1	.	few	TGTGCCAGCAGCCCCAATCTAGCTCGCAATGAGCAGTTCTTC	CASSPNLARNEQFF
TRBV9	TRBJ2-7	TRBD2	many	TGTGCCAGCAGCGTAGCGCCTAGCGGGGGCTACGAGCAGTACTTC	CASSVAPSGGYEQYF
TRBV7-3	TRBJ1-2	.	many	TGTGCCAGCAGCTTACTTCGACTTTCAAACTATGGCTACACCTTC	CASSLLRLSNYGYTF
TRBV12-3/TRBV12-4	TRBJ1-6	.	many	TGTGCCAGCAGGACCACAGGGACAAATTCACCCCTCCACTTT	CASRTTGTNSPLHF
TRBV10-2	TRBJ2-5	.	.	TGCGCCAGCGGGGGAGCATGCACGCAAGAGACCCAGTACTTC	CASGGACTQETQYF
TRBV20-1	TRBJ2-7	.	many	TGCAGTGCCTCCCCGAGAGGGGAGTACGAGCAGTACTTC	CSASPRGEYEQYF
TRBV19	TRBJ2-1	.	few	TGTGCCACCAAGGGCAGGGGGGCTATAGATGAGCAGTTCTTC	CATKGRGAIDEQFF
TRBV29-1	TRBJ2-1	.	.	TGCAGCGTTGAAGACGGTAGCCTACCCTACTCCTACAATGAGCAGTTCTTC	CSVEDGSLPYSYNEQFF
TRBV5-1	TRBJ1-2	TRBD1	many	TGCGCCAGCAGCTCCGAACAGGGGAACTATGGCTACACCTTC	CASSSEQGNYGYTF
TRBV19	TRBJ2-2	TRBD2	.	TGTGCCAGCATTATAGCGGGAGGTTACACCGGGGAGCTGTTTTTT	CASIIAGGYTGELFF
TRBV15	TRBJ1-5	.	.	TGTGCCACCAGCAGAGAAGGGGTCCGAGAGACCCAGCATTTT	CATSREGVRETQHF
TRBV4-1	TRBJ1-6	TRBD1	few	TGCGCCAGCAGCCAGACCGGGACAGGGGATAATTCACCCCTCCACTTT	CASSQTGTGDNSPLHF
TRBV20-1	TRBJ1-5	.	.	TGCAGTGCTAGGCAACAGGGACAGCCCCAGCATTTT	CSARQQGQPQHF
TRBV9	TRBJ2-3	.	.	TGTGCCAGCAGCGTTACCGGGACCCTGCAAGATACGCAGTATTTT	CASSVTGTLQDTQYF
TRBV9	TRBJ2-5	.	many	TGTGCCAGCAGCGGGGATAGGGAGACCCAGTACTTC	CASSGDRETQYF
TRBV7-9	TRBJ1-2	TRBD1	many	TGTGCCAGCAGCGTGGAGGGGGCCCCTAATTATGGCTACACCTTC	CASSVEGAPNYGYTF
TRBV20-1	TRBJ1-1	.	.	TGCAGTGCTGGAGATCGGACAGCCAACACTGAAGCTTTCTTT	CSAGDRTANTEAFF
TRBV9	TRBJ2-7	TRBD2	many	TGTGCCAGCAGCGTGGGGACTAGCGAGTTCGCCGAGCAGTACTTC	CASSVGTSEFAEQYF